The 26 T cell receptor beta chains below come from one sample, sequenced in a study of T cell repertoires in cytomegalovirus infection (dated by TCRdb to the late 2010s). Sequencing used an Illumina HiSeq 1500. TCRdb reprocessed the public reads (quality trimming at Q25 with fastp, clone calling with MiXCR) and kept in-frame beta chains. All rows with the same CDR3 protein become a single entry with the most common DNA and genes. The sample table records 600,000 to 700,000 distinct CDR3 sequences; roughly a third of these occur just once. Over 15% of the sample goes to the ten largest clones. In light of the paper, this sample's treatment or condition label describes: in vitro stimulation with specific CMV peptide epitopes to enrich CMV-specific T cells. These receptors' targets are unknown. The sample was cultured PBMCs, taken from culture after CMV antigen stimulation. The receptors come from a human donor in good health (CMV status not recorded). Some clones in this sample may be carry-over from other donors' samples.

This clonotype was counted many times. CDR3 nucleotide sequence: TGTGCCAGCAGCTTATGGGGAACTAGCGGGGAGGGTGGTACGCAGTATTTT. It encodes CASSLWGTSGEGGTQYF. The V call is TRBV7-2, the J call TRBJ2-3; 10 nucleotides align to TRBD2. V lost 2 bases, J lost 8 bases, and 13 bases stayed unmatched. The CDR3 is 17 residues long. Germline V gene sequence: CDR1 SGHTA, CDR2 FQGNSA.

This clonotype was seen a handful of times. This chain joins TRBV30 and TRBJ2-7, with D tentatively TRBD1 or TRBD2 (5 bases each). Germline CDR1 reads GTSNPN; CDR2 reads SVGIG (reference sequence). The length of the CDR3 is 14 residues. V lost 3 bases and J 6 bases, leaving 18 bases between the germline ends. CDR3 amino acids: CAWSRRDHPFEQYF. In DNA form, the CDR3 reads TGTGCCTGGAGCCGCCGGGACCATCCATTCGAGCAGTACTTC. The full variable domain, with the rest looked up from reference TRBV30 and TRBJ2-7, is SQTIHQWPATLVQPVGSPLSLECTVEGTSNPNLYWYRQAAGRGLQLLFYSVGIGQISSEVPQNLSASRPQDRQFILSSKKLLLSDSGFYLCAWSRRDHPFEQYFGPGTRLTVT.

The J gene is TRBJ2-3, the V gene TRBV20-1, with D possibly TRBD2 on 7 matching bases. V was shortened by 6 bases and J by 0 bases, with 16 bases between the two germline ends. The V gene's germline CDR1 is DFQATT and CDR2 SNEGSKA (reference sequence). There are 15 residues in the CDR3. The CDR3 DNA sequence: TGCAGTGCCCCAAGGGGGGGGGCCAGCACAGATACGCAGTATTTT. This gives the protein CSAPRGGASTDTQYF.

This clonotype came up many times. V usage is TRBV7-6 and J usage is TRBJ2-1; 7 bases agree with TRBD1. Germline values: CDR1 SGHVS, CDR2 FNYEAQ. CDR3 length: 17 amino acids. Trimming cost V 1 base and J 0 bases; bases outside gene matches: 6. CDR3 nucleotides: TGTGCCAGCAGCTTAGTCCCCCCAGGGGGCTCCTACAATGAGCAGTTCTTC. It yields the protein CASSLVPPGGSYNEQFF.

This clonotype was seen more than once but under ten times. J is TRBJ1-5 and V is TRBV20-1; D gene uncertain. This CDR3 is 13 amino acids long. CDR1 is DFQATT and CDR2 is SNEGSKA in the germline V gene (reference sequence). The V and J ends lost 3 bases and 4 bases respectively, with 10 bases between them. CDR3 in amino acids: CSASTGKNQPQHF. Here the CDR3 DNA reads TGCAGTGCTAGCACCGGGAAGAATCAGCCCCAGCATTTT.

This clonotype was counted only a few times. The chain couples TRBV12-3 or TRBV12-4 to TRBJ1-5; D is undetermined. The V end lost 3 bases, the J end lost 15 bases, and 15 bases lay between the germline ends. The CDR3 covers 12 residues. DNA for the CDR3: TGTGCCAGCAGTTTTGGTTTCAGTGGTCCGCATTTT. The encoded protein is CASSFGFSGPHF.

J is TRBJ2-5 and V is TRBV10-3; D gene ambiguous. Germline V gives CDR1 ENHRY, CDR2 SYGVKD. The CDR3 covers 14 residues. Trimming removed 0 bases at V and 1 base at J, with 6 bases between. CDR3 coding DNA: TGTGCCATCAGTGAGTCACGATCCCAAGAGACCCAGTACTTC. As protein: CAISESRSQETQYF.

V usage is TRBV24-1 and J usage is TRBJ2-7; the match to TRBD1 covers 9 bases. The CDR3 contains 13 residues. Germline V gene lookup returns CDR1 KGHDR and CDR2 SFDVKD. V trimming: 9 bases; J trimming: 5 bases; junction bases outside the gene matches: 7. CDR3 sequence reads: CATGGQGVNEQYF. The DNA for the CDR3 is TGTGCCACCGGGGGACAGGGCGTCAACGAGCAGTACTTC.

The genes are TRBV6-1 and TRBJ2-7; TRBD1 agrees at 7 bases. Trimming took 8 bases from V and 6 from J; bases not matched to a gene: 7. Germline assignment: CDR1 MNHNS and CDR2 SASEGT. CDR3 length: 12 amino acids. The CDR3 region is CASVTGAGEQYF. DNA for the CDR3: TGTGCCAGCGTCACAGGGGCAGGCGAGCAGTACTTC.

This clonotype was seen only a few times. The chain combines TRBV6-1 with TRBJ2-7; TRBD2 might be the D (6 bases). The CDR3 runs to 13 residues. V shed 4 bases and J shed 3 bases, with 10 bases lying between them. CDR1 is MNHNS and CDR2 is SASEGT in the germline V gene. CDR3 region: CASSAGDLYEQYF. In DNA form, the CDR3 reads TGTGCCAGCAGTGCGGGGGATCTCTACGAGCAGTACTTC.

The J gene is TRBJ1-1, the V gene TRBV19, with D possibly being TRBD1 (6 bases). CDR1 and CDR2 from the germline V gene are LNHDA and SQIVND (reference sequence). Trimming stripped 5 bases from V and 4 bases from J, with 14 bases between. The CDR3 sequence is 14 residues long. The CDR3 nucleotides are TGTGCCAGTAGTGCCTTGATACAGGGCACTGAAGCTTTCTTT. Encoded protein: CASSALIQGTEAFF.

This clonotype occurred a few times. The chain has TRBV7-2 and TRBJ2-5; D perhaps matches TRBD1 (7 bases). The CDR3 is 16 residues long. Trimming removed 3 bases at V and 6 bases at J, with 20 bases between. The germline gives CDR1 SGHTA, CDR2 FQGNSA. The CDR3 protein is CASSFQGGGDGKTQYF. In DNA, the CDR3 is TGTGCCAGCAGCTTCCAGGGGGGCGGGGACGGGAAGACCCAGTACTTC.

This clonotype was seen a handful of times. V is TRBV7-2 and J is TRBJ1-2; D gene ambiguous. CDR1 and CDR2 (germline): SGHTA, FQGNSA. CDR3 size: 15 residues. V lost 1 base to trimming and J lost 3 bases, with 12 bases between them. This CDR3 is CASSLVRGWDYGYTF. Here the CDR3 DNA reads TGTGCCAGCAGCTTAGTTCGGGGTTGGGACTATGGCTACACCTTC. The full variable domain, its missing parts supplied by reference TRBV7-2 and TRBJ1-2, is GAGVSQSPSNKVTEKGKDVELRCDPISGHTALYWYRQSLGQGLEFLIYFQGNSAPDKSGLPSDRFSAERTGGSVSTLTIQRTQQEDSAVYLCASSLVRGWDYGYTFGSGTRLTVV.

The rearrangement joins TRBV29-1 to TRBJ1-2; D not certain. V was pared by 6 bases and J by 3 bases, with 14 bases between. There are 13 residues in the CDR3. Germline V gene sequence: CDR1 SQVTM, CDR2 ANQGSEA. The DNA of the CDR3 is TGCAGCGTCAAGCCAGAAGATTACTATGGCTACACCTTC. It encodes CSVKPEDYYGYTF.

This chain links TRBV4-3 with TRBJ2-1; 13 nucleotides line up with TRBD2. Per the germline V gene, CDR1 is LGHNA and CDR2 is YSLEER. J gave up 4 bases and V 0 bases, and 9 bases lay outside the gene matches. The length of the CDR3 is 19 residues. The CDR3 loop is CASSQDLGTSGKGYNEQFF. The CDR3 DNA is TGCGCCAGCAGCCAAGATCTCGGGACTAGCGGGAAAGGATACAATGAGCAGTTCTTC.

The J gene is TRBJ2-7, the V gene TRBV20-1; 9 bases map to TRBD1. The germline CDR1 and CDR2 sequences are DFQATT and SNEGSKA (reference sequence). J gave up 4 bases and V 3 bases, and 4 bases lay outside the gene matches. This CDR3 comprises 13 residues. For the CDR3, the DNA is TGCAGTGCTAGGTGGGACAGGGATTACGAGCAGTACTTC. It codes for CSARWDRDYEQYF.

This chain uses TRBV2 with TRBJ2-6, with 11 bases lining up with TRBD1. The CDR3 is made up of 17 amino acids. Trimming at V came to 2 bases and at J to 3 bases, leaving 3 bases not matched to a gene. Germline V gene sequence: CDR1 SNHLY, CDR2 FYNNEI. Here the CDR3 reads CASSERTGGFGANVLTF. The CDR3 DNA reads TGTGCCAGCAGTGAAAGGACAGGGGGCTTTGGGGCCAACGTCCTGACTTTC.

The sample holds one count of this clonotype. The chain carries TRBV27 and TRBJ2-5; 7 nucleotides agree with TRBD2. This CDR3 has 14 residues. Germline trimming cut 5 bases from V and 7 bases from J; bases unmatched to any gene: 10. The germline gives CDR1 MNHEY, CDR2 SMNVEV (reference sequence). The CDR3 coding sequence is TGTGCCAGCAGTGTGACTAGCCCTCCCACGACCCAGTACTTC. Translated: CASSVTSPPTTQYF.

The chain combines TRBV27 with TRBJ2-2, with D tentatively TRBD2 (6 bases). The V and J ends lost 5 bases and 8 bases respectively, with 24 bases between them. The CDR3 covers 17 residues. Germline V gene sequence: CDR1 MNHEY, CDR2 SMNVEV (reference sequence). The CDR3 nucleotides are TGTGCCAGCAGTCCCTCTGGAGGCGGGGAGCCCAGGGGGGAGCTGTTTTTT. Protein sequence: CASSPSGGGEPRGELFF.

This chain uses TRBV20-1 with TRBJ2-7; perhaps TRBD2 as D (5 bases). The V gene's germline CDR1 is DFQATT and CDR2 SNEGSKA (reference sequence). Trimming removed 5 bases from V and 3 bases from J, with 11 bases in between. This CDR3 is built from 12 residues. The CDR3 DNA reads TGCAGTGCTCAAATCGGAGGCTACGAGCAGTACTTC. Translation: CSAQIGGYEQYF.

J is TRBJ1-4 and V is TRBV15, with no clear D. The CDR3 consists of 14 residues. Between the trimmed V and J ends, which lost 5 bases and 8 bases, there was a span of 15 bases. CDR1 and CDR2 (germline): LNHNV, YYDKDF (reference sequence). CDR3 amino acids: CATSPRKVVEKLFF. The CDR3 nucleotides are TGTGCCACCAGCCCCCGTAAAGTGGTAGAAAAACTGTTTTTT.

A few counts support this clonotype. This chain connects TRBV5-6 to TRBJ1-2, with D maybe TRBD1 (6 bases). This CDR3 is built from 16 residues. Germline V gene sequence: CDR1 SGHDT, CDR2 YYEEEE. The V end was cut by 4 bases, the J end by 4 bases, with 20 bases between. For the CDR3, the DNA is TGTGCCAGCAGCCTTGGGATGCGGGGGGCAGGCTATGGCTACACCTTC. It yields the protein CASSLGMRGAGYGYTF. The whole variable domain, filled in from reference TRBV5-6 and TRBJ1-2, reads DAGVTQSPTHLIKTRGQQVTLRCSPKSGHDTVSWYQQALGQGPQFIFQYYEEEERQRGNFPDRFSGHQFPNYSSELNVNALLLGDSALYLCASSLGMRGAGYGYTFGSGTRLTVV.

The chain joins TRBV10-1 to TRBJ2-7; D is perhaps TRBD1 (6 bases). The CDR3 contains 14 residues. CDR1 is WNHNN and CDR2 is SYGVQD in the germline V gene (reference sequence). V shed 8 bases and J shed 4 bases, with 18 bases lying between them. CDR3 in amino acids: CASYLRGTYYEQYF. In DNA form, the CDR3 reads TGCGCCAGCTACCTTAGGGGGACCTATTACGAGCAGTACTTC.

The CDR3 is CASSSDRDGRDTQYF. The CDR3 coding sequence is TGTGCCAGCAGTTCGGACAGGGATGGACGAGATACGCAGTATTTT. The genes are TRBV6-2 or TRBV6-3 and TRBJ2-3, with 8 bases lining up with TRBD1. Germline CDR1 is MNHEY and CDR2 is SVGEGT. The length of the CDR3 is 15 residues. The J segment lost 5 bases and the V segment lost 4 bases, leaving 8 bases of the junction unmatched.

This chain's CDR3 is CASSFEGQAPSGANVLTF. DNA for the CDR3: TGTGCCAGCAGTTTTGAGGGACAGGCTCCTTCTGGGGCCAACGTCCTGACTTTC. The chain carries TRBV12-3 or TRBV12-4 and TRBJ2-6; the match to TRBD1 covers 8 bases. J lost 1 base, V lost 3 bases, and 8 bases had no gene match. The CDR3 runs 18 residues.

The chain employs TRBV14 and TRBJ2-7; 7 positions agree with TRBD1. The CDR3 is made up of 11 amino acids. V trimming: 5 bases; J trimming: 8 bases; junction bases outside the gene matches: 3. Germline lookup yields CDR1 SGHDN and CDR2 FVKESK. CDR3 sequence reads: CASSSGQKQYF. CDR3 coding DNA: TGTGCCAGCAGCTCGGGACAGAAGCAGTACTTC.